Listed here are 5 T cell receptor beta chains from one sample, sequenced in a study of OX40 agonist ivuxolimab in advanced cancers. Clones were read by immunoSEQ multiplex PCR, and TCRdb kept only the in-frame ones, dropping some. Of 85,000 to 100,000 clones detected, 85% appear once; the ten largest clones hold over 0.2%. The sequencing used CD4+ or CD8+ T cells sorted from blood, collected in a trial of the OX40 agonist ivuxolimab. Source of these receptors: an adult with an advanced solid tumor such as melanoma, head and neck, liver or kidney cancer.

V is TRBV9 and J is TRBJ1-2; D ambiguous. The germline V and J ends were trimmed by 3 bases and 4 bases, with 7 bases remaining between them. The CDR3 consists of 12 residues. The germline CDR1 and CDR2 sequences are SGDLS and YYNGEE. The CDR3: CASSGDGYGYTF. The CDR3 DNA sequence: TGTGCCAGCAGCGGCGACGGCTATGGCTACACCTTC.

This chain links TRBV5-1 with TRBJ1-2; D call uncertain. V was shortened by 4 bases and J by 5 bases, with 15 bases between the two germline ends. The CDR3 runs 14 residues. Germline CDR1 and CDR2: SGHRS and YFSETQ. CDR3 in amino acids: CASSDPGRRYGYTF. For the CDR3, the DNA is TGCGCCAGCAGCGACCCGGGCAGGCGGTATGGCTACACCTTC. The full variable domain, its missing parts supplied by reference TRBV5-1 and TRBJ1-2, is KAGVTQTPRYLIKTRGQQVTLSCSPISGHRSVSWYQQTPGQGLQFLFEYFSETQRNKGNFPGRFSGRQFSNSRSEMNVSTLELGDSALYLCASSDPGRRYGYTFGSGTRLTVV.

The chain has TRBV27 and TRBJ1-5; D is perhaps TRBD1 (6 bases). The CDR3 consists of 17 residues. The germline CDR1 and CDR2 sequences are MNHEY and SMNVEV (reference sequence). The V end was cut by 8 bases, the J end by 4 bases, with 24 bases between. The CDR3 reads CASRPARTASRNQPQHF. CDR3 nucleotide sequence: TGTGCCAGCCGCCCGGCCAGGACAGCCAGTAGGAATCAGCCCCAGCATTTT.

This chain joins TRBV7-9 and TRBJ2-7, with D possibly matching TRBD2 (5 bases). The CDR3 runs to 15 residues. Germline V gives CDR1 SEHNR, CDR2 FQNEAQ (reference sequence). Trimming shortened V by 3 bases and J by 2 bases, and 14 bases separated the two germline ends. CDR3: CASSFSQRPAYEQYV. The CDR3 nucleotides are TGTGCCAGCAGCTTTTCCCAGCGGCCCGCCTACGAGCAGTACGTC.

The chain has TRBV5-1 and TRBJ2-5; the D is unclear. Trimming removed 3 bases at V and 0 bases at J, with 12 bases between. The CDR3 contains 15 residues. CDR1 is SGHRS, CDR2 YFSETQ, per germline. The CDR3 loop is CASSSVTQNQETQYF. CDR3 coding DNA: TGCGCCAGCAGCTCGGTAACACAAAACCAAGAGACCCAGTACTTC. Full variable domain (rest looked up from reference TRBV5-1 and TRBJ2-5): KAGVTQTPRYLIKTRGQQVTLSCSPISGHRSVSWYQQTPGQGLQFLFEYFSETQRNKGNFPGRFSGRQFSNSRSEMNVSTLELGDSALYLCASSSVTQNQETQYFGPGTRLLVL.